This TCR beta chain was documented in a study of patients and donors after allogeneic stem cell transplantation. TCRdb itself ran the RT-PCR reads through MiXCR, one entry per CDR3 protein. The sample lists some 850 distinct CDR3 sequences, about a quarter occurring once. This clonotype came up a few times. CDR1 and CDR2 from the germline V gene are SGHRS and YFSETQ. The V and J ends lost 0 bases and 7 bases respectively, with 8 bases between them. The CDR3 spans 14 residues. Sequenced material: blood, either unsorted or a sorted T cell fraction (not recorded which). This receptor was obtained from a human donor who was either an allogeneic HSCT recipient or a stem cell or donor lymphocyte infusion donor (not recorded which). It is not recorded whose cells these are; they may come from a transplant donor. V gene TRBV5-1 combines with J gene TRBJ1-6; D is undetermined. The CDR3 DNA reads TGCGCCAGCAGCTTGGGAGACGGCAATTCACCCCTCCACTTT. Its protein product is CASSLGDGNSPLHF.